This T cell receptor beta chain comes out of a study of post-analysis software for immune sequencing data. Study findings and constraints: When patients were compared with controls, about 5 TRBV segments were more frequent, TRBV5-6, TRBV5-1 and TRBV20-1 among them. Normalized Chao1 diversity was significantly lower in multiple sclerosis patients than in controls. Strong co-clustering by F measure linked samples that shared a preparation batch.

Unique molecular identifiers were present in the TCR beta cDNA libraries. With about 0.95 to 11 million T cells as the source, 450,000 to 600,000 cDNA molecules resulted. TCRdb recomputed calls from the PCR reads with MiXCR, one row per CDR3 protein. The sample has fewer than 850,000 distinct CDR3 sequences; about 32% are singletons. Many counts were recorded for this clonotype. As yet, its antigen is unknown. The ends lost 7 bases at V and 7 bases at J; junction bases unmatched: 10. The germline CDR1 and CDR2 sequences are MNHEY and SVGAGI. There are 13 residues in the CDR3. The sequenced material came from blood. J is TRBJ2-7 and V is TRBV6-5; 7 bases map to TRBD2. The TCR comes from a girl between 10 and 17 years old with multiple sclerosis. CDR3 in amino acids: CASTAPGLIEQYF. CDR3 DNA: TGTGCCAGCACAGCCCCGGGACTAATAGAGCAGTACTTC.